Below, 24 T cell receptor beta chains from the same sample are listed, as sequenced in a study of beta chain features in type 1 diabetes. Their cognate antigens are unknown. Study-level findings and limits: Across all four CD4+ subsets, people with type 1 diabetes showed modestly shorter TCRB CDR3s.

Since all of the isolated RNA was reverse transcribed, expressed TCRB transcripts were what got sequenced. Assay used: immunoSEQ multiplex PCR; TCRdb lists only in-frame clones, some missing. Among some 360,000 clones, around 9.6% were seen once, and the ten largest hold about 0.64%. The sample consisted of central memory CD4+ T cells from blood. The source of these receptors is a man aged 25-45 years with type 1 diabetes.

The V gene is TRBV14, the J gene TRBJ2-7, with TRBD2 matching 8 bases. The ends lost 0 bases at V and 3 bases at J; junction bases unmatched: 1. The CDR3 has 14 amino acids. Germline V lookup: CDR1 SGHDN, CDR2 FVKESK. The CDR3 DNA is TGTGCCAGCAGCCAAGATAGCGGGAACTACGAGCAGTACTTC. It specifies CASSQDSGNYEQYF.

This clone showed up just a few times. This rearrangement joins TRBV29-1 to TRBJ1-2; 7 nucleotides line up with TRBD1. The J segment lost 7 bases and the V segment lost 6 bases, leaving 14 bases of the junction unmatched. CDR1 is SQVTM and CDR2 is ANQGSEA in the germline V gene. The CDR3 length is 14 residues. In nucleotides, the CDR3 is TGCAGCGTGAACAGGGGAGGAAGGTCTGGTGGCTACACCTTC. Translated, it gives CSVNRGGRSGGYTF.

The chain couples TRBV18 to TRBJ2-7, with 8 bases lining up with TRBD2. This CDR3 region has 15 residues. Germline loops: CDR1 KGHSH, CDR2 LQKENI. V shed 5 bases, J shed 6 bases, and the junction held 12 bases outside the gene matches. The CDR3 reads CASSSQSGGRLEQYF. DNA for the CDR3: TGTGCCAGCTCATCACAATCGGGGGGGCGGCTCGAGCAGTACTTC.

This clone occurred many times. The chain is built from TRBV5-6 and TRBJ1-2, with D unclear. The CDR3 is made up of 13 amino acids. Trimming left V 0 bases short and J 3 bases short, with 6 bases between. CDR1 and CDR2 (germline): SGHDT, YYEEEE. Written as DNA, the CDR3 is TGTGCCAGCAGCTTGGTCGACGACTATGGCTACACCTTC. Its protein is CASSLVDDYGYTF.

The chain links TRBV7-9 to TRBJ1-2, with D possibly TRBD1 on 5 matching bases. The CDR3 totals 16 residues. Germline V gene lookup returns CDR1 SEHNR and CDR2 FQNEAQ (reference sequence). The ends were cut back, 5 bases at V and 0 bases at J, with 16 bases in the middle. The chain's CDR3 is CASSPVGGSANYGYTF. The CDR3 nucleotides are TGTGCCAGCAGCCCCGTCGGGGGAAGCGCTAACTATGGCTACACCTTC.

The rearrangement links TRBV19 to TRBJ2-1; 16 bases are a match to TRBD2. V lost 9 bases, J lost 3 bases, and 14 bases stayed unmatched. CDR3 length: 19 residues. From germline, CDR1 is LNHDA and CDR2 SQIVND (reference sequence). CDR3 region: CASTTIGTSGRARYNEQFF. The CDR3 nucleotides read TGTGCCAGCACAACAATAGGGACTAGCGGGAGGGCCCGCTACAATGAGCAGTTCTTC.

The chain links TRBV7-2 to TRBJ2-7; no definite D call. The CDR3 is 12 residues long. V lost 0 bases, J lost 2 bases, and 2 bases lay in between. Germline loops: CDR1 SGHTA, CDR2 FQGNSA. The chain's CDR3 is CASSLATYEQYF. CDR3 nucleotide sequence: TGTGCCAGCAGCTTAGCTACCTACGAGCAGTACTTC.

This sequence joins TRBV13 and TRBJ2-4; D is possibly TRBD1 (5 bases). Trimming cost V 5 bases and J 8 bases, with 22 bases left between them. This CDR3 is 16 amino acids long. Germline assignment: CDR1 PRHDT and CDR2 FYEKMQ (reference sequence). The CDR3 DNA is TGTGCCAGCAGCCATCCCCTTCCAGGTGGGGCAGACATTCAGTACTTC. Its translation: CASSHPLPGGADIQYF.

This clone turned up a few times. The gene calls are TRBV7-9 and TRBJ1-4; D may be TRBD1 (5 bases). V was shortened by 5 bases and J by 1 base, with 20 bases between the two germline ends. Germline V CDR1 and CDR2: SEHNR, FQNEAQ (reference sequence). The CDR3 totals 18 residues. CDR3 coding DNA: TGTGCCAGCAGCCCCACGGCGGGAAGGGGAAGAACTAATGAAAAACTGTTTTTT. It specifies CASSPTAGRGRTNEKLFF.

V is TRBV28 and J is TRBJ2-7; TRBD2 matches 9 bases. The trim removed 2 bases at V and 7 bases at J, leaving 15 bases unmatched. CDR3 length: 17 residues. In germline, CDR1 is MDHEN, CDR2 SYDVKM. The CDR3: CASSLPPSSGIPREQYF. DNA of the CDR3: TGTGCCAGCAGTTTACCCCCCTCTAGCGGGATCCCTAGGGAGCAGTACTTC.

This clone was seen only a few times. The chain links TRBV27 to TRBJ2-7, with TRBD2 identical over 8 bases. The V gene end was trimmed by 7 bases and the J gene end by 6 bases; junction bases not matched to a gene: 17. The germline gives CDR1 MNHEY, CDR2 SMNVEV (reference sequence). This CDR3 contains 16 residues. CDR3 nucleotide sequence: TGTGCCAGCACCCCTGACGGGCAGACTAGCGCGGCCGAGCAGTACTTC. Amino acid sequence: CASTPDGQTSAAEQYF.

This clone was counted many times. The CDR3 loop reads CASSEGRSSSYEQYF. The CDR3 DNA sequence: TGTGCCAGCAGTGAGGGCAGGTCGAGCTCCTACGAGCAGTACTTC. The chain recombines TRBV6-1 with TRBJ2-7; D is ambiguous. The germline V gene has CDR1 MNHNS and CDR2 SASEGT. This CDR3 has 15 amino acids. Deletions cut 3 bases from V and 0 bases from J, with 12 bases between.

The chain uses TRBV5-1 and TRBJ2-3; TRBD2 agrees at 7 bases. CDR3 size: 16 residues. Germline CDR1 SGHRS, CDR2 YFSETQ. Losses at the gene ends were 0 bases for V and 4 bases for J; bases not matched to a gene: 8. The CDR3 DNA reads TGCGCCAGCAGCTTGGTTCGGGCGGGAGTTGCAGATACGCAGTATTTT. Encoded protein: CASSLVRAGVADTQYF.

V and J are TRBV7-6 and TRBJ2-1; TRBD2 is a possible D gene (5 bases). Germline V lookup: CDR1 SGHVS, CDR2 FNYEAQ. Trimming removed 4 bases from V and 8 bases from J, with 12 bases in between. CDR3 size: 13 residues. CDR3 DNA sequence: TGTGCCAGCAGCTCCCCTGACTATTATGAGCAGTTCTTC. Translated: CASSSPDYYEQFF.

This clone was seen more than once but under ten times. The CDR3 here is CASSLREDSYNEQFF. The CDR3, as DNA: TGTGCCAGCAGCTTGCGCGAGGACTCCTACAATGAGCAGTTCTTC. The chain joins TRBV5-6 to TRBJ2-1; D is ambiguous. The CDR3 totals 15 residues. Germline CDR1 and CDR2: SGHDT and YYEEEE. V shed 1 base and J shed 0 bases, with 8 bases lying between them.

This clone was seen only a few times. At one boundary the junction diverges from the germline segment, which might be a read error. The gene calls are TRBV7-2 and TRBJ1-2, with D hard to call. The CDR3 runs to 14 residues. In germline, CDR1 is SGHTA, CDR2 FQGNSA. CDR3 protein: CASSQEAVNYGYTF. The CDR3 DNA is TGCGCCAGCAGCCAAGAGGCGGTAAACTATGGCTACACCTTC.

This clone was found a few times. The J gene is TRBJ2-3, the V gene TRBV27, with D unresolved. Germline V gene data show CDR1 as MNHEY and CDR2 as SMNVEV (reference sequence). Between the trimmed V and J ends, which lost 5 bases and 3 bases, there was a span of 9 bases. This CDR3 contains 13 residues. Written as DNA, the CDR3 is TGTGCCAGCAGTACGAGGCGAACAGATACGCAGTATTTT. Amino acid sequence: CASSTRRTDTQYF.

In its sample, this clone was seen a few times. The V and J genes are TRBV11-2 and TRBJ2-1; no firm D call. This CDR3 has 15 residues. Between the trimmed V and J ends, which lost 2 bases and 6 bases, there was a span of 14 bases. CDR1 is SGHAT, CDR2 FQNNGV, per germline. The CDR3 bases are TGTGCCAGCAGCTTAAGGCCCGGGTATCTCAATGAGCAGTTCTTC. Its protein is CASSLRPGYLNEQFF.

V is TRBV15 and J is TRBJ2-5; D is unclear. The V end lost 7 bases, the J end lost 0 bases, and 9 bases lay between the germline ends. From germline, CDR1 is LNHNV and CDR2 YYDKDF (reference sequence). The CDR3 has 13 residues. CDR3 residues: CATTGDYQETQYF. In nucleotides, the CDR3 is TGTGCCACCACCGGCGATTACCAAGAGACCCAGTACTTC.

This clone has just a few counts. The rearrangement joins TRBV2 to TRBJ2-2; possibly TRBD1 for D (6 bases). Per the germline V gene, CDR1 is SNHLY and CDR2 is FYNNEI. V was cut by 4 bases and J by 4 bases, with 13 bases left in between. The CDR3 is 15 amino acids. The CDR3 spells CASSAWGQGTGELFF. CDR3 nucleotides: TGTGCCAGCAGTGCCTGGGGGCAAGGCACCGGGGAGCTGTTTTTT.

V gene TRBV11-2 combines with J gene TRBJ2-7, with no clear D. CDR1 SGHAT and CDR2 FQNNGV come from the germline V gene. The CDR3 contains 15 residues. With 2 bases removed from V and 5 bases from J, the gap between germline ends came to 16 bases. This chain's CDR3 is CASSLPVGRSDEQYF. For the CDR3, the DNA is TGTGCCAGCAGCTTACCAGTCGGACGCTCAGACGAGCAGTACTTC.

The gene calls are TRBV30 and TRBJ1-2; a weak D match, TRBD1 (6 bases). CDR3 length: 14 residues. V shed 4 bases and J shed 8 bases, with 20 bases lying between them. Germline assignment: CDR1 GTSNPN and CDR2 SVGIG (reference sequence). CDR3 DNA: TGTGCCTGGACCCAAGACAGGTTACATCGAGGCTACACCTTC. As protein: CAWTQDRLHRGYTF. Based on the CDR3 plus reference TRBV30 and TRBJ1-2, the full variable domain is SQTIHQWPATLVQPVGSPLSLECTVEGTSNPNLYWYRQAAGRGLQLLFYSVGIGQISSEVPQNLSASRPQDRQFILSSKKLLLSDSGFYLCAWTQDRLHRGYTFGSGTRLTVV.

This clone was seen a handful of times. V and J are TRBV7-2 and TRBJ1-1; no reliable D call. CDR3 length equals 12 residues. From germline, CDR1 is SGHTA and CDR2 FQGNSA. Deletions cut 2 bases from V and 8 bases from J, with 9 bases between. The CDR3, as DNA: TGTGCCAGCAGCTTATCGTACAGAGAAGCTTTCTTT. Protein sequence: CASSLSYREAFF.

This clone has more than one count but fewer than ten. The V and J genes are TRBV30 and TRBJ1-5; D ambiguous. Trimming cost V 0 bases and J 4 bases, with 7 bases left between them. Germline assignment: CDR1 GTSNPN and CDR2 SVGIG (reference sequence). The CDR3 loop spans 13 amino acids. This CDR3 is CAWSVHGNQPQHF. CDR3 nucleotides: TGTGCCTGGAGTGTACATGGGAATCAGCCCCAGCATTTT.